This T cell receptor (beta chain) comes out of a study of regulatory T cells in long-lasting Graves disease. Arm-PCR with iRepertoire HTBI primers amplified the CDR3 regions for these TCR beta libraries. TCRdb reprocessed the multiplex PCR reads with MiXCR, giving one entry per CDR3 protein. The data show 450,000 to 700,000 distinct CDR3 sequences, less than 15% seen once. Time point defined: newly diagnosed GD, antithyroid drugs for less than 3 months. Scientists built the TCR library using RNA that was extracted from PBMCs. A few counts support this clonotype. These data were likewise used in another study, on T cells in Graves' hyperthyroidism and ophthalmopathy.

This sample comprised peripheral blood mononuclear cells (PBMCs), obtained at new diagnosis, from a patient treated with antithyroid drugs. This sequence was found in a man under 40 with Graves disease.

CDR3 sequence (DNA): TGTGCCAGCAGTTTATCCCCTGGGGGCGAAGAGACCCAGTACTTC. Encoded protein: CASSLSPGGEETQYF. This chain uses TRBV27 with TRBJ2-5; perhaps TRBD1 as D (6 bases). Trimming shortened V by 0 bases and J by 3 bases, and 11 bases separated the two germline ends. The CDR3 covers 15 residues. From germline, CDR1 is MNHEY and CDR2 SMNVEV (reference sequence).